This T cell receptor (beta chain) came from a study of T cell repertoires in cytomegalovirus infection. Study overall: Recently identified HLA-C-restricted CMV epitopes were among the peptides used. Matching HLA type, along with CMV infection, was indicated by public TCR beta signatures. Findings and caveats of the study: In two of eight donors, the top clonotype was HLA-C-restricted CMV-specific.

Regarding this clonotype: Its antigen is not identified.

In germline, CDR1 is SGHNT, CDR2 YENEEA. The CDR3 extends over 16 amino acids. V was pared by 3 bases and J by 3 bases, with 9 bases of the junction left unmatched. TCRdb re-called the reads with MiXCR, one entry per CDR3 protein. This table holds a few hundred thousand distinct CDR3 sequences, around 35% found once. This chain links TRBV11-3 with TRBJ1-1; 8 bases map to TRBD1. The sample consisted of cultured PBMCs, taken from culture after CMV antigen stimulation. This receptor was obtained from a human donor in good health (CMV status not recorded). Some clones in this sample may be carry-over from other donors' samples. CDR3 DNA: TGTGCCAGCAGCTTTGGGGTCAGGGGGCTAGACACTGAAGCTTTCTTT. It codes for CASSFGVRGLDTEAFF. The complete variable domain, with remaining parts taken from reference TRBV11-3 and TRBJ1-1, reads EAGVVQSPRYKIIEKKQPVAFWCNPISGHNTLYWYLQNLGQGPELLIRYENEEAVDDSQLPKDRFSAERLKGVDSTLKIQPAELGDSAVYLCASSFGVRGLDTEAFFGQGTRLTVV.